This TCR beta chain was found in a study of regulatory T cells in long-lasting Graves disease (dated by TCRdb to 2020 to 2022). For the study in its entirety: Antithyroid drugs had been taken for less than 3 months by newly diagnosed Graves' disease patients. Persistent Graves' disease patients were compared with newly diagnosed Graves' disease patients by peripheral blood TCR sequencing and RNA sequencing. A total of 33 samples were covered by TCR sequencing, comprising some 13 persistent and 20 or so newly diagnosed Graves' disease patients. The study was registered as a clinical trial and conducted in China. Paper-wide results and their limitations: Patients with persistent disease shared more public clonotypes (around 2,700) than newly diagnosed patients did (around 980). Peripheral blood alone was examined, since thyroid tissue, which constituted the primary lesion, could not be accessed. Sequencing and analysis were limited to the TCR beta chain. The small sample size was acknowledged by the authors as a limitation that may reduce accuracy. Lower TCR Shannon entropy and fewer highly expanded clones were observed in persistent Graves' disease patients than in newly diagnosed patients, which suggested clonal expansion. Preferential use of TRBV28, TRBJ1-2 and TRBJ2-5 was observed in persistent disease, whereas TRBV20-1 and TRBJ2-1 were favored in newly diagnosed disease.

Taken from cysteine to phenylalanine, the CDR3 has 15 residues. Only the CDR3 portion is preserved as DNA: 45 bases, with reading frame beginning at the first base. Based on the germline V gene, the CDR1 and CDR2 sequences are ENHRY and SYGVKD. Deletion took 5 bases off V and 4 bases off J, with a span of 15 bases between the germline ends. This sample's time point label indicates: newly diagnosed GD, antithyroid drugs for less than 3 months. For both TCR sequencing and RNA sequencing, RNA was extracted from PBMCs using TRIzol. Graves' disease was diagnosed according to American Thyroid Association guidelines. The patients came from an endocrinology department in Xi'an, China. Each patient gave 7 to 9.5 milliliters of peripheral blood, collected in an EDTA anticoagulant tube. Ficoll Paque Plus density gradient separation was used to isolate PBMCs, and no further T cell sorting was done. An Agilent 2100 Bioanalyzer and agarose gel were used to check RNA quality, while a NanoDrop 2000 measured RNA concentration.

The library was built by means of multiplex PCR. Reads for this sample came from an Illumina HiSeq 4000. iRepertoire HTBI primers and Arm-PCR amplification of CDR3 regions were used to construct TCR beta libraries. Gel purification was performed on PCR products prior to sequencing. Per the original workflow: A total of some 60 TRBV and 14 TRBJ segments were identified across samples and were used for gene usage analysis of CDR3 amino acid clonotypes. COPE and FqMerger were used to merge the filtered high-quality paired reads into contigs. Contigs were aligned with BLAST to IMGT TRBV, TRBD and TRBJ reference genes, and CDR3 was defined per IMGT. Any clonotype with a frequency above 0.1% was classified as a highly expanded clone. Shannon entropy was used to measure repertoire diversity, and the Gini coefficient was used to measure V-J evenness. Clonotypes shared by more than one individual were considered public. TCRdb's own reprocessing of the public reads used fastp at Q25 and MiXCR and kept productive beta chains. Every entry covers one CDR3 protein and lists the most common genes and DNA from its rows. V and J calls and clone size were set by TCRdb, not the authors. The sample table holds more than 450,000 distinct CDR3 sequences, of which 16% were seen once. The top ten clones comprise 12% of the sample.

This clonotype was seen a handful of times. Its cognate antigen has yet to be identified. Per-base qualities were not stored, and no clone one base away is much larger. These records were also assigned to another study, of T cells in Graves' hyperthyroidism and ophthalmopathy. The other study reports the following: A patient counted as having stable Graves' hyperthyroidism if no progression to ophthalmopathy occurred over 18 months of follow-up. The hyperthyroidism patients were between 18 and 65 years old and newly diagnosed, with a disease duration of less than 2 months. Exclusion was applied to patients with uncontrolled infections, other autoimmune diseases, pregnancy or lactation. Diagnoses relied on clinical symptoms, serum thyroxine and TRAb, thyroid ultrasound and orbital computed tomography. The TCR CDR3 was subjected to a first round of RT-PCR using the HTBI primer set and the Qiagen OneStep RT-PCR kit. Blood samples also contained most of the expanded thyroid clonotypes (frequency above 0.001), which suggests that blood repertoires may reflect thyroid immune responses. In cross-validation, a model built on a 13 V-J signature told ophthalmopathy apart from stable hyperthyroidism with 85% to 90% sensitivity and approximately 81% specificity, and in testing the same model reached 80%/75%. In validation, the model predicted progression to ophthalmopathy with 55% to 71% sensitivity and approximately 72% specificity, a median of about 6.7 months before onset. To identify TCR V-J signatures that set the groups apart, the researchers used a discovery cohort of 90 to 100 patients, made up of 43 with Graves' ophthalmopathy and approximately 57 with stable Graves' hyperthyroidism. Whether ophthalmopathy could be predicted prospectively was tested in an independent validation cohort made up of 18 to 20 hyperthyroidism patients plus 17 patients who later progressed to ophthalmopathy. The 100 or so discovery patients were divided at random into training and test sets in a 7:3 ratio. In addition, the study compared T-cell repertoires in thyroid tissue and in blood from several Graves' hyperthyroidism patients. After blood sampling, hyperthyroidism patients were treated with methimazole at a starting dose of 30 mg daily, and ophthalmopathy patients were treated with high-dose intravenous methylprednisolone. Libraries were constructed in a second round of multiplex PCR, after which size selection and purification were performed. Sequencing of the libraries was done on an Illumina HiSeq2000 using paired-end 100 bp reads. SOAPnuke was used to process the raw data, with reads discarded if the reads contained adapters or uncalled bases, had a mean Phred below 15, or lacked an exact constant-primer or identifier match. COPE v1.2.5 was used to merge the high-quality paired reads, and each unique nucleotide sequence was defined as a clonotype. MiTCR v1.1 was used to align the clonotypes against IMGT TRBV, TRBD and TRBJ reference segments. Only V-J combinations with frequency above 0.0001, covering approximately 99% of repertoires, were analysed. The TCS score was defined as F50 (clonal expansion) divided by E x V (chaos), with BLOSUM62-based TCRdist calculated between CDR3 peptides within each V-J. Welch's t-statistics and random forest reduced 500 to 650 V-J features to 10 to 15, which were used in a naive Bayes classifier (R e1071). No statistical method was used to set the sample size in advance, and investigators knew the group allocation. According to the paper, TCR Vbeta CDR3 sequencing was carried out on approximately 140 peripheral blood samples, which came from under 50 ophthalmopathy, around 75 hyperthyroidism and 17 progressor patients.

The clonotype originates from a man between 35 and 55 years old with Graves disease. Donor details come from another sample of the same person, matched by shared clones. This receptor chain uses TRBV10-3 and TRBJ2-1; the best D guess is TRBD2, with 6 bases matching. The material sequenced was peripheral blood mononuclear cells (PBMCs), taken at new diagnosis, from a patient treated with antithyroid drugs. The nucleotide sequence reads TGTGCCATCAGTTCGGGGACTGTCACTTACAATGAGCAGTTCTTC. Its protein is CAISSGTVTYNEQFF.